The rows below give T cell receptor beta chains drawn from one sample of a study of T cell responses to AZD1222 COVID-19 vaccine. This table comes from immunoSEQ multiplex PCR, and its TCRdb copy is limited to in-frame clones, with some not included. The sample gives around 140,000 clones, approximately 83% of which show up once; less than 9.5% is in the top ten. The sample here was peripheral blood, taken on day 0 of AZD1222 vaccination. These receptors were collected from an adult in good health. The CDR3 runs from the conserved cysteine through the conserved F or W. D genes are given only for firm matches. Expanded clones are given a class, and other clones once, few, many or no size at all.

D gene | clone size | J gene | V gene | CDR3 protein
- | - | TRBJ1-5 | TRBV28 | CASTEVGQPQHF
- | - | TRBJ1-1 | TRBV2 | CASSEQGQGTEAFF
- | - | TRBJ1-4 | TRBV3-1/TRBV3-2 | CASSQEQEGRKKLFF
- | few | TRBJ2-3 | TRBV5-4 | CASSSTGRGAPSGDTQYF
TRBD2 | - | TRBJ2-4 | TRBV5-4 | CASSGGPGLEENIQYF
TRBD1 | - | TRBJ1-1 | TRBV3-1/TRBV3-2 | CASSFGQGNTEAFF
- | - | TRBJ2-7 | TRBV4-1 | CASSQTDSDAGWQYF
- | - | TRBJ1-1 | TRBV6-5 | CASSATGKAFF
TRBD2 | - | TRBJ2-3 | TRBV24-1 | CATSDSGGEDTQYF
- | - | TRBJ2-3 | TRBV25-1 | CASSEPGELTDTQYF
TRBD1 | few | TRBJ1-5 | TRBV9 | CASSIGTAPQHF
- | - | TRBJ2-5 | TRBV20-1 | CSASRAGEETQYF
TRBD1 | - | TRBJ1-2 | TRBV28 | CASRDRLGYTF
- | - | TRBJ2-2 | TRBV19 | CASSIGDRRVRGELFF
- | - | TRBJ1-2 | TRBV10-3 | CAIRPDGGNGYGYTF
- | - | TRBJ1-1 | TRBV7-6 | CASSVSVGGQPEAFF
- | - | TRBJ2-2 | TRBV7-9 | CASGDSLTGELFF
- | - | TRBJ2-1 | TRBV11-2 | CASVWGGEQFF
- | - | TRBJ1-2 | TRBV2 | CASRLQLTGYTF
- | - | TRBJ2-7 | TRBV5-1 | CASSVNRDQQYF
TRBD1 | - | TRBJ1-1 | TRBV11-2 | CASSPSGTGGRTEAFF
TRBD1 | - | TRBJ1-2 | TRBV5-4 | CASSSQGEGYTF
TRBD1 | - | TRBJ2-5 | TRBV10-3 | CAISVTGGKGETQYF
- | - | TRBJ2-7 | TRBV5-6 | CASSWSPSVEQYF
- | - | TRBJ2-3 | TRBV2 | CASSESARWGADTQYF
- | - | TRBJ2-1 | TRBV3-1/TRBV3-2 | CASSTTGSGEQFF
- | once | TRBJ1-1 | TRBV6-5 | CASSYSRVASAFF
- | - | TRBJ2-5 | TRBV5-8 | CASSSRQEETQYF
- | few | TRBJ2-3 | TRBV3-1/TRBV3-2 | CASSQALPGGRTDTQYF
- | few | TRBJ1-1 | TRBV12-3/TRBV12-4 | CASSLAPTRAFF
- | - | TRBJ1-4 | TRBV28 | CASRSRDPTTNEKLFF
TRBD1 | - | TRBJ1-2 | TRBV2 | CASSEEPGGNGYTF
- | - | TRBJ2-7 | TRBV11-2 | CASSFSLAEQYF
TRBD1 | - | TRBJ2-5 | TRBV11-3 | CASSRGGEGIQETQYF
- | - | TRBJ2-7 | TRBV27 | CASSLNVGGFSYEQYF
TRBD2 | - | TRBJ2-1 | TRBV18 | CASSPNLAGSYNEQFF
TRBD1 | once | TRBJ1-3 | TRBV19 | CASSRDRGNTIYF
TRBD2 | - | TRBJ2-1 | TRBV7-2 | CASSLAGTSGQSPFF
TRBD1 | - | TRBJ2-2 | TRBV5-4 | CASRWGQTNTGELFF
- | - | TRBJ1-4 | TRBV5-1 | CASSSAATNEKLFF
- | - | TRBJ2-3 | TRBV28 | CASKGYGGWSDTQYF
- | - | TRBJ1-6 | TRBV3-1/TRBV3-2 | CASSTLTSNSPLHF
- | once | TRBJ1-1 | TRBV6-4 | CASSIQGSTEAFF
- | - | TRBJ1-5 | TRBV5-1 | CASSLWGSNQPQHF
- | once | TRBJ1-2 | TRBV6-5 | CASGQQGGYGYTF
- | - | TRBJ1-1 | TRBV2 | CASSDEIGMGEAFF
TRBD1 | - | TRBJ2-7 | TRBV7-2 | CASSSGTGGLLYSYEQYF
- | - | TRBJ2-2 | TRBV2 | CASSWTGTPGELFF
TRBD1 | - | TRBJ1-4 | TRBV30 | CAWSVETGEKLFF
TRBD1 | - | TRBJ2-2 | TRBV7-9 | CASSLGTGTTGELFF
TRBD1 | - | TRBJ1-1 | TRBV6-5 | CASRGTGSQGTEAFF
TRBD2 | - | TRBJ2-3 | TRBV5-4 | CASTFPGGSTDTQYF
- | - | TRBJ2-3 | TRBV9 | CASSVDQGSSWTDTQYF
- | - | TRBJ2-7 | TRBV28 | CASSPDTYEQYF
- | - | TRBJ1-1 | TRBV12-5 | CASGTPDRPNTEAFF